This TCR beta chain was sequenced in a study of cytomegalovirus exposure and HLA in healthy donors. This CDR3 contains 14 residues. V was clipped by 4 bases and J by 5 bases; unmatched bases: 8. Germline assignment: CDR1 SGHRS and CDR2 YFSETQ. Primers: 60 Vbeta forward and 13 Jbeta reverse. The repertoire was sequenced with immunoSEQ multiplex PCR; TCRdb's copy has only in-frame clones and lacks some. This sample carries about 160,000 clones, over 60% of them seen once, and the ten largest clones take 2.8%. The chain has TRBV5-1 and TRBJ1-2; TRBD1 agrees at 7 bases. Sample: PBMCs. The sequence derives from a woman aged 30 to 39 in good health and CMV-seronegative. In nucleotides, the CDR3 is TGCGCCAGCAGCCTCGACAGGGCGTCATATGGCTACACCTTC. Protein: CASSLDRASYGYTF. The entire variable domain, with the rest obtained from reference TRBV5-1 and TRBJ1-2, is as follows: KAGVTQTPRYLIKTRGQQVTLSCSPISGHRSVSWYQQTPGQGLQFLFEYFSETQRNKGNFPGRFSGRQFSNSRSEMNVSTLELGDSALYLCASSLDRASYGYTFGSGTRLTVV.